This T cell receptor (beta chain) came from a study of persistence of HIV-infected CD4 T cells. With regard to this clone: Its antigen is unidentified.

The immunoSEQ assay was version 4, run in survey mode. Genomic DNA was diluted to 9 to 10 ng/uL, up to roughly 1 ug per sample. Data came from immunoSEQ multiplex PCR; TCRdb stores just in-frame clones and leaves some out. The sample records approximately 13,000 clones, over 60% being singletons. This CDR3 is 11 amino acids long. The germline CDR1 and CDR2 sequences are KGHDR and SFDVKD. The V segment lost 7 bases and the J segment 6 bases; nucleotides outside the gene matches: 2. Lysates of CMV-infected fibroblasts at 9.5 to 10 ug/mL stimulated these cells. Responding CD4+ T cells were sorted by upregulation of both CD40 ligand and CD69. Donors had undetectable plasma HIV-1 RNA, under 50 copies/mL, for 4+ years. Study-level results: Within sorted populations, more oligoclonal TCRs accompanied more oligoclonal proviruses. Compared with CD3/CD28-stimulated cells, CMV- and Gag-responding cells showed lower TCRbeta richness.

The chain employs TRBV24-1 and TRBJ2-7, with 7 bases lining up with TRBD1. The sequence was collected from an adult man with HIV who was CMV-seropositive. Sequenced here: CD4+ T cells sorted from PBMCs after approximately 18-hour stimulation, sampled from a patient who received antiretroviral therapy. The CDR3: CATSTGVEQYF. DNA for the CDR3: TGTGCCACCAGCACAGGGGTCGAGCAGTACTTC.